Each of the 13 T cell receptor beta chains below was sequenced from the same sample in a study of blood T cell repertoires in COVID-19 (dated by TCRdb to about 2020). The method behind the library was the immunoSEQ multiplex PCR assay. TCRdb took this table from immuneACCESS and kept in-frame rearrangements with V and J called. Such tables lack part of the clones; where checked against another copy, unresolved V genes explain under half of the gap, and the rest is unexplained. In all, the sample holds around 92,000 clones, and about 83% of those were seen once. The ten largest clones add up to more than 25% of the sample. The sample comprised peripheral blood. The receptor source for this set is a human donor in a cohort sampled during active COVID-19.

The chain links TRBV10-3 to TRBJ1-2; tentatively, D is TRBD1 (5 bases). The CDR3 is 15 amino acids. Per germline, CDR1 ENHRY and CDR2 SYGVKD. V lost 2 bases to trimming and J lost 2 bases, with 12 bases between them. In nucleotides, the CDR3 is TGTGCCATCAGTGAGCTCACAGGACAAAACTATGGCTACACCTTC. Protein: CAISELTGQNYGYTF.

The chain combines TRBV6-6 with TRBJ2-1; 10 nucleotides match TRBD1. The CDR3 covers 16 residues. J was trimmed by 6 bases and V by 2 bases; bases with no gene match: 7. CDR1 is MNHNY, CDR2 SVGAGI, per germline (reference sequence). CDR3 nucleotide sequence: TGTGCCAGCAGTTACCCCGGGACAGGGGTCCCCAATGAGCAGTTCTTC. Amino acid sequence: CASSYPGTGVPNEQFF.

J is TRBJ2-2 and V is TRBV19, with 9 bases aligning to TRBD1. The germline CDR1 and CDR2 sequences are LNHDA and SQIVND (reference sequence). The length of the CDR3 is 15 residues. Unmatched junction bases numbered 9, after V lost 6 bases and J lost 7 bases. The CDR3 reads CASRNPGQGIGELFF. The CDR3, as DNA: TGTGCCAGTAGGAACCCGGGACAGGGAATCGGGGAGCTGTTTTTT.

This chain uses TRBV19 with TRBJ2-1; TRBD1 is a possible D gene (6 bases). V was trimmed by 6 bases and J by 3 bases, leaving 9 bases between them. The CDR3 totals 13 residues. Germline V lookup: CDR1 LNHDA, CDR2 SQIVND (reference sequence). DNA for the CDR3: TGTGCCAGTAGGGGCAGGGGCTACAATGAGCAGTTCTTC. Its translation: CASRGRGYNEQFF.

The chain joins TRBV4-3 to TRBJ2-1, with 12 bases identical to TRBD1. J was trimmed by 6 bases and V by 4 bases; bases with no gene match: 7. The germline V gene encodes CDR1 LGHNA and CDR2 YSLEER. The CDR3 contains 16 residues. The CDR3 here is CASSRGRDRGRNEQFF. The DNA of the CDR3 is TGCGCCAGCAGCCGTGGCCGGGACAGGGGGCGCAATGAGCAGTTCTTC.

The CDR3 DNA reads TGTGCCAGTAGCCTACGTGGGGGACAGGGGGTTACAGATACGCAGTATTTT. This codes for CASSLRGGQGVTDTQYF. V gene TRBV19 combines with J gene TRBJ2-3; 11 bases map to TRBD1. The CDR3 spans 17 residues. Trimming at V came to 6 bases and at J to 3 bases, leaving 11 bases not matched to a gene. Germline-derived CDR1 and CDR2 are LNHDA and SQIVND (reference sequence).

The chain is built from TRBV6-5 and TRBJ2-7, with 7 nucleotides matching TRBD2. The J segment lost 5 bases and the V segment lost 5 bases, leaving 3 bases of the junction unmatched. There are 12 residues in the CDR3. Germline CDR1 reads MNHEY; CDR2 reads SVGAGI. This CDR3 is CASSPGRDEQYF. Written as DNA, the CDR3 is TGTGCCAGCAGTCCGGGGAGGGACGAGCAGTACTTC.

The V gene is TRBV7-9, the J gene TRBJ2-7, with D maybe TRBD1 (5 bases). Germline V lookup: CDR1 SEHNR, CDR2 FQNEAQ (reference sequence). The CDR3 length is 14 residues. V dropped 1 base and J dropped 7 bases, with 14 bases sitting between them. CDR3 in amino acids: CASSLGWERGEQYF. CDR3 sequence (DNA): TGTGCCAGCAGCTTAGGATGGGAAAGGGGAGAGCAGTACTTC.

Only one count was recorded for this clone. V usage is TRBV5-4 and J usage is TRBJ2-3; perhaps TRBD2 as D (5 bases). Germline loops: CDR1 SGHNT, CDR2 YYREEE (reference sequence). V lost 5 bases to trimming and J lost 6 bases, with 10 bases between them. This CDR3 comprises 12 residues. CDR3 coding DNA: TGTGCCAGCAGTTCTAAGCGGGATACGCAGTATTTT. Protein product: CASSSKRDTQYF.

CDR3 loop: CASRRTGDERGNTIYF. DNA for the CDR3: TGTGCCAGCAGGCGAACAGGGGACGAAAGAGGAAACACCATATATTTT. V gene TRBV13 combines with J gene TRBJ1-3, with 7 bases that match TRBD1. CDR1 PRHDT and CDR2 FYEKMQ come from the germline V gene (reference sequence). Unmatched junction bases numbered 12, after V lost 6 bases and J lost 4 bases. This CDR3 has 16 amino acids.

The chain carries TRBV21-1 and TRBJ2-3; the table names TRBD2, a call not compared with the DNA. TRBV21-1 is a documented pseudogene. The CDR3 runs 12 residues. CDR3 in DNA: TGTGCCAGCAGCACATTAGAAGATACGCAGTATTTT. It is translated as CASSTLEDTQYF.

This clone has only a few counts. The chain joins TRBV7-3 to TRBJ1-6; 7 nucleotides match TRBD1. Germline V gene data show CDR1 as SGHTA and CDR2 as FQGTGA. The CDR3 runs to 14 residues. Trimming at V came to 5 bases and at J to 7 bases, leaving 5 bases not matched to a gene. CDR3 bases: TGTGCCAGCAGCCTGACAGGGTTAAATTCACCCCTCCACTTT. The encoded protein is CASSLTGLNSPLHF.

V usage is TRBV7-3 and J usage is TRBJ2-2; 7 bases align to TRBD2. The trim removed 3 bases at V and 1 base at J, leaving 5 bases unmatched. Germline V gene data show CDR1 as SGHTA and CDR2 as FQGTGA. This CDR3 contains 16 residues. CDR3 in DNA: TGTGCCAGCAGCTTGAACGGGAGGTTGAACACCGGGGAGCTGTTTTTT. Translated: CASSLNGRLNTGELFF.